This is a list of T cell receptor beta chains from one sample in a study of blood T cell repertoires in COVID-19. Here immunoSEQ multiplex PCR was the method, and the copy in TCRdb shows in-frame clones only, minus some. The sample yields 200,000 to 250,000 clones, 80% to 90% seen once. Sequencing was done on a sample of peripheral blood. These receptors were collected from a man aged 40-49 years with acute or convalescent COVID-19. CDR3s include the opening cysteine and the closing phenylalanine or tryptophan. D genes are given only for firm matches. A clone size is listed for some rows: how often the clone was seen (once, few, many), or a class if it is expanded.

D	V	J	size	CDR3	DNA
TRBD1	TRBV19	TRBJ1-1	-	CASSPRTGEGTEAFF	TGTGCCAGTAGTCCGCGGACAGGGGAGGGTACTGAAGCTTTCTTT
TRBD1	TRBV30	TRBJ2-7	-	CAWTSAGVRGLREQYF	TGTGCCTGGACTAGTGCCGGGGTCAGGGGGCTTCGCGAGCAGTACTTC
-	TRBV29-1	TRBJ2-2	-	CSVEDIRRSGELFF	TGCAGCGTTGAAGATATAAGGAGGTCCGGGGAGCTGTTTTTT
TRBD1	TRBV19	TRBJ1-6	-	CASSPGGTGGSPLHF	TGTGCCAGTAGTCCTGGGGGGACAGGGGGATCACCCCTCCACTTT
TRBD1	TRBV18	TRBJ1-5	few	CASSPTGDQPQHF	TGTGCCAGCTCGCCTACAGGGGACCAGCCCCAGCATTTT
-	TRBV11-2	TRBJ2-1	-	CASAYGHYNEQFF	TGTGCCAGCGCCTATGGGCATTACAATGAGCAGTTCTTC
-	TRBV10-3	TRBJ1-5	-	CATTGYEDQPQHF	TGTGCCACTACAGGGTATGAGGATCAGCCCCAGCATTTT
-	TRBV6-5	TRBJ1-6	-	CASQDFSYNSPLHF	TGTGCCAGCCAGGACTTCTCCTATAATTCACCCCTCCACTTT
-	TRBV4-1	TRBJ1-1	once	CASSQDRGYTEAFF	TGCGCCAGCAGCCAAGATAGGGGGTACACTGAAGCTTTCTTT
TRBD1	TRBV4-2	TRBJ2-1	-	CASSPGQGVNEQFF	TGTGCCAGCAGCCCCGGACAGGGGGTCAATGAGCAGTTCTTC
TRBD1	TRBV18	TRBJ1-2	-	CASSLGQPANYGYTF	TGTGCCAGCTCACTGGGACAGCCCGCTAACTATGGCTACACCTTC
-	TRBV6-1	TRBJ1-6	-	CASSERRQNSPLHF	TGTGCCAGCAGTGAACGGCGACAGAATTCACCCCTCCACTTT
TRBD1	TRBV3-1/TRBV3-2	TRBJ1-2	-	CASSQYQGAYGYTF	TGTGCCAGCAGCCAGTATCAGGGGGCCTATGGCTACACCTTC
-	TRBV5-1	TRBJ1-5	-	CASSLGLRGDQPQHF	TGCGCCAGCAGCTTGGGACTTCGGGGGGATCAGCCCCAGCATTTT
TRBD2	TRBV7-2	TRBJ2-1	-	CASSPRGGVGNEQFF	TGTGCCAGCAGCCCCCGGGGGGGCGTAGGCAATGAGCAGTTCTTC
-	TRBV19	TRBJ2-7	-	CASSMGFVWGLRSSYEQYF	TGTGCCAGTAGTATGGGATTTGTTTGGGGACTCCGGAGCTCCTACGAGCAGTACTTC
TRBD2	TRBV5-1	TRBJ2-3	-	CASSLGLLAGPSTDTQYF	TGCGCCAGCAGCTTGGGTCTACTAGCGGGACCTAGCACAGATACGCAGTATTTT
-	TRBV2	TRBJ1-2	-	CASRADPYLEGYTF	TGTGCCAGCAGAGCGGACCCCTACTTGGAGGGCTACACCTTC
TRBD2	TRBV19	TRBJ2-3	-	CASSTGLAGTDTQYF	TGTGCCAGTAGTACGGGACTAGCTGGGACAGATACGCAGTATTTT
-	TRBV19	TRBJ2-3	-	CASSPGDGYTDTQYF	TGTGCCAGTAGTCCAGGGGACGGATACACAGATACGCAGTATTTT
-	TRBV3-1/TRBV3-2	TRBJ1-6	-	CASSQSFRGRESPLHF	TGTGCCAGCAGCCAATCTTTCAGGGGTCGGGAATCACCCCTCCACTTT
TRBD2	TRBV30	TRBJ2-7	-	CAWGGGGPTLQQYF	TGTGCCTGGGGTGGGGGGGGACCAACCCTCCAGCAGTACTTC
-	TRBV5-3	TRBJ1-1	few	CARSLTVIPNTEAFF	TGTGCCAGAAGCTTGACAGTGATCCCGAACACTGAAGCTTTCTTT
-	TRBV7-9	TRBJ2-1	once	CASSLEQLYNEQFF	TGTGCCAGCAGCTTAGAACAGTTATACAATGAGCAGTTCTTC
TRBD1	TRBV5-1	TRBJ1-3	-	CASSPTTTGSNTIYF	TGCGCCAGCAGCCCCACGACGACAGGGTCAAACACCATATATTTT
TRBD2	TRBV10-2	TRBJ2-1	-	CASRGRGRVEQFF	TGCGCCAGCCGAGGGAGGGGCAGGGTTGAGCAGTTCTTC
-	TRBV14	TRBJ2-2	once	CASSRQDPNTGELFF	TGTGCCAGCAGCCGACAGGACCCGAACACCGGGGAGCTGTTTTTT
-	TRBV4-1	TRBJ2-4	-	CASSQDGGNKNIQYF	TGCGCCAGCAGCCAAGATGGGGGGAACAAAAACATTCAGTACTTC
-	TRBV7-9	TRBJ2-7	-	CASSFRGGVYEQYF	TGTGCCAGCAGCTTTAGGGGGGGCGTCTACGAGCAGTACTTC
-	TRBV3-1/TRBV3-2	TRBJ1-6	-	CASSQAVYNSPLHF	TGTGCCAGCAGCCAGGCAGTATATAATTCACCCCTCCACTTT
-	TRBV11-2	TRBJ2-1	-	CASSYQFSHEQFF	TGTGCCAGCAGCTACCAGTTTAGCCATGAGCAGTTCTTC
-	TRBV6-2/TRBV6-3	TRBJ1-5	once	CASSGPGVSTDQPQHF	TGTGCCAGCAGTGGGCCGGGGGTCTCAACAGATCAGCCCCAGCATTTT
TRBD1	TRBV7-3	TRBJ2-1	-	CASSPGDRAFGNEQFF	TGTGCCAGCAGCCCGGGGGACAGGGCGTTTGGCAATGAGCAGTTCTTC